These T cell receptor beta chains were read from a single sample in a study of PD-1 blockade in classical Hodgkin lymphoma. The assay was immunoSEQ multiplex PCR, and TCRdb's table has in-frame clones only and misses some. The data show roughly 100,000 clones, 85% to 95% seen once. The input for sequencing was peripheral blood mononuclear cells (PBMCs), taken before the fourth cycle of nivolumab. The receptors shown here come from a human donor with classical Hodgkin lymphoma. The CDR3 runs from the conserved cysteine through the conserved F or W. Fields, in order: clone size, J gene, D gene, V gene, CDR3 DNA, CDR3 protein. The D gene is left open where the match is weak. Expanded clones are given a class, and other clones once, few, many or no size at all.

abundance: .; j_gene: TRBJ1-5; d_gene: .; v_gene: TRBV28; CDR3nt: TGTGCCAGCAGCCAAGGGCAGCCCCAGCATTTT; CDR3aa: CASSQGQPQHF
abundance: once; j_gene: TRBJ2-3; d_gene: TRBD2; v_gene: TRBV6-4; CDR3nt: TGTGCCAGCAGTGACTCGGCGGGAGAACGCGGAGATACGCAGTATTTT; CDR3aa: CASSDSAGERGDTQYF
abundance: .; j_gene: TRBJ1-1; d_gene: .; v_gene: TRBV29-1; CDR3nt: TGCAGCGGATGGACGGTTAACACTGAAGCTTTCTTT; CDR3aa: CSGWTVNTEAFF
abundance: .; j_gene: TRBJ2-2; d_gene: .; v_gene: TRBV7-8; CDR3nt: TGTGCCAGCAGCTTAGCTAGGAGACCTAACACCGGGGAGCTGTTTTTT; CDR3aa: CASSLARRPNTGELFF
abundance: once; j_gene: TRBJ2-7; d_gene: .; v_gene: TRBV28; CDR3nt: TGTGCCAGCAGCCCCCACTTTGGACGGCAAAGCTCCTACGAGCAGTACTTC; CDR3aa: CASSPHFGRQSSYEQYF
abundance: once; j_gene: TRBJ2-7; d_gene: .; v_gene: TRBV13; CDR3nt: TGTGCCAGCAGCCCAGCGACAGGAAGCTACGAGCAGTACTTC; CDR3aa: CASSPATGSYEQYF
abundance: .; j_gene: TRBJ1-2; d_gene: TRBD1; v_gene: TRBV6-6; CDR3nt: TGTGCCAGCAGTTACCGGACAGGGGATGGCTACACCTTC; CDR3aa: CASSYRTGDGYTF
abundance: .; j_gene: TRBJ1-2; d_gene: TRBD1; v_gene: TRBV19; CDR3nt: TGTGCCAGTAGTCCACGGACAGGGGGTTCCTATGGCTACACCTTC; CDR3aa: CASSPRTGGSYGYTF
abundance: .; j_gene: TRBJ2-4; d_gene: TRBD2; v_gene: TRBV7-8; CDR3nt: TGTGCCAGCAGCTTAGATGTTCGGTTTCGGCGGGGGATGGACATTCAGTACTTC; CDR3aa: CASSLDVRFRRGMDIQYF
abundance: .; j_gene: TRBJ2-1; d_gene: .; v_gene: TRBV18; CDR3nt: TGTGCCAGCTCACCGATAGGGACCGATGAGCAGTTCTTC; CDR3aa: CASSPIGTDEQFF
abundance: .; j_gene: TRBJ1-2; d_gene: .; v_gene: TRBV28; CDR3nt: TGTGCCAGCAGTTTAGACGCGGGGTTCAACTATGGCTACACCTTC; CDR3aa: CASSLDAGFNYGYTF
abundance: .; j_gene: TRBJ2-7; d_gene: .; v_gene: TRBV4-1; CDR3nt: TGCGCCAGCAGCCAAGAAGGCGACGCGACCTACGAGCAGTACTTC; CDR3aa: CASSQEGDATYEQYF
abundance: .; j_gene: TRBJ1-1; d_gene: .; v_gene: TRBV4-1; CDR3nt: TGCGCCAGCAGCCCCTTTGGGGGGTACACTGAAGCTTTCTTT; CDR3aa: CASSPFGGYTEAFF
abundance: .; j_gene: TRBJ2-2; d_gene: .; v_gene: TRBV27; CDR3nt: TGTGCCAGCAGTTTCAGGACAGCTTCAGGCGGCGGGGAGCTGTTTTTT; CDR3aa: CASSFRTASGGGELFF
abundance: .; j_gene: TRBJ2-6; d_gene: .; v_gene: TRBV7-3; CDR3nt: TGTGCCAGCAGCTTAACTTTGTGGCACAACTCTGGGGCCAACGTCCTGACTTTC; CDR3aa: CASSLTLWHNSGANVLTF
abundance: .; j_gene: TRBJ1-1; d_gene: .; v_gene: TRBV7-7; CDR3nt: TGTGCCAGCAGCTTATTAGGAAAGGAATTGGGCACTGAAGCTTTCTTT; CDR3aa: CASSLLGKELGTEAFF
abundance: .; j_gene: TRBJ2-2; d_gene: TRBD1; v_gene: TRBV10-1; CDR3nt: TGCGCCAGCAGGTCCGGGACAGGGACCGGGGAGCTGTTTTTT; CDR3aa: CASRSGTGTGELFF
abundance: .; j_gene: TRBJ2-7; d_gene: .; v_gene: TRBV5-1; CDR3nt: TGCGCCAGCAATGATCTGCGAAGCTACGAGCAGTACTTC; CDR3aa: CASNDLRSYEQYF
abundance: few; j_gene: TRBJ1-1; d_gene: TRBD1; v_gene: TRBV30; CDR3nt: TGTGCCTGGACACGACAGGGGGCGAGGAAGACTGAAGCTTTCTTT; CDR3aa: CAWTRQGARKTEAFF
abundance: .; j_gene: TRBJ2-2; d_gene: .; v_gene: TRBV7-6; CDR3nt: TGTGCCAGCAGCTTACTGCCGAGCTCGGGTGGGGAGCTGTTTTTT; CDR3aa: CASSLLPSSGGELFF
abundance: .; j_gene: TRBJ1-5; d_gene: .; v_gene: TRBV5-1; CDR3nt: TGCGCCAGCAGCTTGGAAGGGGGAGGGCAGCCCCAGCATTTT; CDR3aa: CASSLEGGGQPQHF